This T cell receptor (beta chain) was identified during a study of early T cells in non-severe SARS-CoV-2 infection. General observations from the study: Anti-spike CD8 specificities were favored by VDJdb matching, whose results missed private and CD4 specificities.

TCRdb reanalysed the 5' RACE reads using MiXCR and keeps one entry per CDR3 protein. The data contain 25,000 to 35,000 distinct CDR3 sequences, 3.9% of them seen just once; the ten biggest clones take up about 7.5%. In this sample, this clonotype turned up many times. Its matching antigen is unknown. There are 14 residues in the CDR3. Trimming at V came to 6 bases and at J to 9 bases, leaving 8 bases not matched to a gene. The V call is TRBV12-3 or TRBV12-4, the J call TRBJ1-6; 7 nucleotides match TRBD1. Sequences were obtained from whole blood. The TCR originated in an adult who was a healthcare worker with PCR-confirmed SARS-CoV-2 infection or an uninfected control (not recorded which). In nucleotides, the CDR3 is TGTGCCAGCAGACTAGGGGGCGCATCTTCACCCCTCCACTTT. Translation gives CASRLGGASSPLHF.